Following are 15 T cell receptor beta chains from one sample sequenced in a study of T cells after yellow fever vaccination. MiXCR was run by TCRdb on the 5' RACE reads, yielding one entry per CDR3 protein. Altogether some 260,000 distinct CDR3 sequences are present, around 5.3% being singletons, with the ten largest covering less than 3.5%. The input for sequencing was CD4+ T cells sorted from PBMCs, taken on the day of the yellow fever booster vaccination. These receptors were collected from a man younger than 30 who received the YFV17D yellow fever vaccine.

The rearrangement links TRBV12-3 or TRBV12-4 to TRBJ2-2; 8 bases are a match to TRBD1. Trimming removed 8 bases from V and 1 base from J; junction bases left unmatched: 3. CDR3 size: 14 residues. CDR3 sequence: CASGQGKNTGELFF. The DNA of the CDR3 is TGTGCCAGCGGACAGGGCAAGAACACCGGGGAGCTGTTTTTT.

In its sample, this clonotype was seen a few times. This chain joins TRBV3-1 and TRBJ2-3; D is possibly TRBD2 (6 bases). The CDR3 runs 17 residues. The germline V gene has CDR1 LGHDT and CDR2 YNNKEL (reference sequence). V lost 3 bases to trimming and J lost 0 bases, with 16 bases between them. DNA of the CDR3: TGTGCCAGCAGCCAGGCCGATTTTGGGGGGAGCACAGATACGCAGTATTTT. Its translation: CASSQADFGGSTDTQYF.

The sample holds a few counts of this clonotype. This sequence joins TRBV18 and TRBJ2-5; possible D gene TRBD2, 5 bases. CDR3 size: 15 residues. V lost 8 bases and J 1 base, leaving 17 bases between the germline ends. Per the germline V gene, CDR1 is KGHSH and CDR2 is LQKENI. The CDR3: CASRGFTLSQETQYF. The DNA of the CDR3 is TGTGCCAGCCGAGGGTTCACTCTATCCCAAGAGACCCAGTACTTC.

The V call is TRBV4-1, the J call TRBJ1-5; D gene uncertain. Germline V gene lookup returns CDR1 MGHRA and CDR2 YSYEKL. CDR3 length equals 17 residues. Trimming left V 0 bases short and J 7 bases short, with 19 bases between. CDR3 DNA sequence: TGCGCCAGCAGCCAAGATTTGGTATTCATCTCCACACAGCCCCAGCATTTT. It yields the protein CASSQDLVFISTQPQHF.

This clonotype was picked up a small number of times. This chain uses TRBV11-2 with TRBJ2-2; perhaps TRBD2 as D (6 bases). Per germline, CDR1 SGHAT and CDR2 FQNNGV. Deletions cut 5 bases from V and 6 bases from J, with 19 bases between. The length of the CDR3 is 16 residues. CDR3 protein: CASSPIRGEDAGELFF. In DNA, the CDR3 is TGTGCCAGCAGCCCAATCCGCGGGGAGGACGCCGGGGAGCTGTTTTTT.

This clonotype came up a few times. The V gene is TRBV11-2, the J gene TRBJ2-2; 8 nucleotides line up with TRBD2. J gave up 5 bases and V 2 bases, and 4 bases lay outside the gene matches. Germline V gene lookup returns CDR1 SGHAT and CDR2 FQNNGV. CDR3 length: 15 amino acids. CDR3 protein: CASSLRGGGTGELFF. The CDR3 DNA follows: TGTGCCAGCAGCTTACGGGGGGGTGGAACCGGGGAGCTGTTTTTT. The full variable domain, its missing parts supplied by reference TRBV11-2 and TRBJ2-2, is EAGVAQSPRYKIIEKRQSVAFWCNPISGHATLYWYQQILGQGPKLLIQFQNNGVVDDSQLPKDRFSAERLKGVDSTLKIQPAKLEDSAVYLCASSLRGGGTGELFFGEGSRLTVL.

Turning to this clonotype: Germline and junction disagree at one end, which may indicate a read error. CDR3 protein: CASSPDRGLGTDTEYF. The CDR3 coding sequence is TGTGCCAGCAGCCCTGACAGGGGGCTAGGAACAGATACGGAGTATTTT. The chain joins TRBV7-2 to TRBJ2-3, with 10 nucleotides matching TRBD1. CDR1 and CDR2 from the germline V gene are SGHTA and FQGNSA. The CDR3 is 16 amino acids.

There are a few counts of this clonotype. The chain uses TRBV6-2 or TRBV6-3 and TRBJ2-5, with D unclear. The CDR3 runs 13 residues. V dropped 2 bases and J dropped 5 bases, with 9 bases sitting between them. Germline-derived CDR1 and CDR2 are MNHEY and SVGEGT. As DNA, the CDR3 is TGTGCCAGCAGTTACGGCAAGCAGGAGACCCAGTACTTC. Encoded protein: CASSYGKQETQYF.

The chain is built from TRBV7-3 and TRBJ1-4, with a tentative D call TRBD1 (6 bases). This CDR3 comprises 15 residues. V shed 5 bases and J shed 0 bases, with 10 bases lying between them. Looked up from germline, CDR1 is SGHTA and CDR2 is FQGTGA. The CDR3 is CASSQTGATNEKLFF. Here the CDR3 DNA reads TGTGCCAGCAGCCAGACAGGAGCAACTAATGAAAAACTGTTTTTT.

There are many counts of this clonotype. This rearrangement joins TRBV12-3 or TRBV12-4 to TRBJ2-3, with TRBD2 matching 9 bases. This CDR3 has 13 residues. With 8 bases clipped from V and 6 bases from J, the junction kept 6 bases outside the gene matches. DNA for the CDR3: TGTGCCAGCCGCGGGGGGGCCCCGGATACGCAGTATTTT. Protein: CASRGGAPDTQYF.

This clonotype was counted between two and nine times. The genes are TRBV9 and TRBJ2-3; D gene uncertain. In germline, CDR1 is SGDLS, CDR2 YYNGEE. Trimming pared 2 bases from V and 5 bases from J, leaving 12 bases between. The CDR3 spans 14 residues. The CDR3 coding sequence is TGTGCCAGCAGCGTCGGACCTTTTAAAGATACGCAGTATTTT. Amino acid sequence: CASSVGPFKDTQYF.

In this sample, this clonotype turned up a few times. The chain employs TRBV28 and TRBJ2-7; a weak D match, TRBD2 (7 bases). The germline V gene encodes CDR1 MDHEN and CDR2 SYDVKM. V was trimmed by 3 bases and J by 7 bases, leaving 16 bases between them. CDR3 size: 14 residues. The CDR3: CASSLGGAGGEQYV. The DNA for the CDR3 is TGTGCCAGCAGTTTGGGGGGGGCCGGGGGTGAGCAGTACGTC.

This clonotype was observed at least ten times. The chain carries TRBV7-2 and TRBJ2-5; D unresolved. V lost 2 bases, J lost 1 base, and 5 bases lay in between. CDR3 length: 13 residues. Germline V gene lookup returns CDR1 SGHTA and CDR2 FQGNSA. The CDR3 DNA sequence: TGTGCCAGCAGCTTAAGGTCCCAAGAGACCCAGTACTTC. Amino acid sequence: CASSLRSQETQYF.

Many counts were recorded for this clonotype. The chain couples TRBV6-6 to TRBJ1-2, with no clear D. CDR1 is MNHNY and CDR2 is SVGAGI in the germline V gene (reference sequence). The CDR3 is made up of 13 amino acids. The V end was cut by 7 bases, the J end by 0 bases, with 9 bases between. CDR3 DNA: TGTGCCAGCAAAAGGCAGACTAACTATGGCTACACCTTC. This codes for CASKRQTNYGYTF.

The sample holds a few counts of this clonotype. This chain uses TRBV7-8 with TRBJ2-6; no clear D gene. V shed 5 bases and J shed 2 bases, with 7 bases lying between them. Per the germline V gene, CDR1 is SGHVS and CDR2 is FQNEAQ. The CDR3 totals 14 residues. The CDR3 DNA sequence: TGTGCCAGCAGCCAGGATACTGGGGCCAACGTCCTGACTTTC. It encodes CASSQDTGANVLTF.